This entry lists 27 T cell receptor beta chains sequenced from one sample in a study of T-cell reconstitution after alpha-beta-depleted transplantation in children. Unique molecular identifiers featured in how the TCRbeta library was prepared. Using its own MiXCR run on the PCR reads, TCRdb lists one record per CDR3 protein. The sample comprises about 230,000 distinct CDR3 sequences, 7.5% to 10% of which are singletons, and 5% to 5.5% rests with the top ten. This material consisted of PBMCs from the stem cell graft donor, taken from the stem cell graft. These receptors were taken from a human donor who donated a stem cell graft to a child with SCID.

The chain joins TRBV20-1 to TRBJ1-2; D is possibly TRBD1 (5 bases). Trimming removed 5 bases at V and 0 bases at J, with 16 bases between. The CDR3 extends over 15 amino acids. Per germline, CDR1 DFQATT and CDR2 SNEGSKA (reference sequence). CDR3 DNA: TGCAGTGCTTCGCCACCCGGGGCCCCTAACTATGGCTACACCTTC. Encoded protein: CSASPPGAPNYGYTF.

This clonotype was counted ten times or more. V usage is TRBV20-1 and J usage is TRBJ2-3; D is perhaps TRBD1 (5 bases). The ends were cut back, 2 bases at V and 2 bases at J, with 14 bases in the middle. From germline, CDR1 is DFQATT and CDR2 SNEGSKA (reference sequence). This CDR3 has 15 amino acids. CDR3 in amino acids: CSARIQGRNTDTQYF. CDR3 sequence (DNA): TGCAGTGCTAGAATCCAGGGTAGGAACACAGATACGCAGTATTTT.

This clonotype was recorded at least ten times. V and J are TRBV3-1 and TRBJ2-1, with no clear D. The V end was cut by 0 bases, the J end by 0 bases, with 12 bases between. CDR3 length: 17 amino acids. The germline V gene has CDR1 LGHDT and CDR2 YNNKEL (reference sequence). For the CDR3, the DNA is TGTGCCAGCAGCCAAGATTTCGGGCAGGACTCCTACAATGAGCAGTTCTTC. The encoded protein is CASSQDFGQDSYNEQFF.

This clonotype was seen ten or more times. The CDR3 bases are TGTGCCAGCAGCTTAGTAGGAGGGTACACTGAAGCTTTCTTT. Translation: CASSLVGGYTEAFF. The chain has TRBV7-2 and TRBJ1-1; D remains ambiguous. CDR1 SGHTA and CDR2 FQGNSA come from the germline V gene. Trimming left V 1 base short and J 3 bases short, with 9 bases between. This CDR3 region has 14 residues.

This clonotype has at least ten counts. The chain links TRBV7-2 to TRBJ2-2; D is unresolved. V was clipped by 2 bases and J by 5 bases, with 15 bases between them. The CDR3 length is 16 residues. Germline CDR1 reads SGHTA; CDR2 reads FQGNSA. The CDR3 DNA is TGTGCCAGCAGCTTATGGGCCCTAAGAGGAACCGGGGAGCTGTTTTTT. Its translation: CASSLWALRGTGELFF.

This clonotype was counted ten times or more. The genes are TRBV20-1 and TRBJ2-4; D gene unclear. The germline CDR1 and CDR2 sequences are DFQATT and SNEGSKA (reference sequence). Deletions cut 5 bases from V and 0 bases from J, with 14 bases between. The CDR3 extends over 15 amino acids. CDR3 DNA sequence: TGCAGTGCTCTTGACTTCCGAGGAGCCAAAAACATTCAGTACTTC. This gives the protein CSALDFRGAKNIQYF.

The sample holds many counts of this clonotype. The chain links TRBV5-1 to TRBJ1-1, with D tentatively TRBD1 (6 bases). The germline CDR1 and CDR2 sequences are SGHRS and YFSETQ. The CDR3 is 15 amino acids. V shed 3 bases and J shed 5 bases, with 17 bases lying between them. The chain's CDR3 is CASSWTGMRGTEAFF. In DNA, the CDR3 is TGCGCCAGCAGCTGGACGGGGATGAGGGGGACTGAAGCTTTCTTT.

The rearrangement uses TRBV5-1 and TRBJ2-5, with a possible D match to TRBD2 (7 bases). V was trimmed by 1 base and J by 5 bases, leaving 18 bases between them. The CDR3 is made up of 16 amino acids. Germline CDR1 reads SGHRS; CDR2 reads YFSETQ. CDR3 sequence: CASSLRGIGGAETQYF. Here the CDR3 DNA reads TGCGCCAGCAGCTTGCGAGGGATTGGGGGGGCGGAGACCCAGTACTTC.

This clonotype was detected many times. The CDR3 region has the DNA TGTGCCAGCAGTTTATGGTCAGGGATCGTAGGGACTGAAGCTTTCTTT. Translated, it gives CASSLWSGIVGTEAFF. The J gene is TRBJ1-1, the V gene TRBV27, with D possibly TRBD1 on 5 matching bases. V dropped 1 base and J dropped 5 bases, with 17 bases sitting between them. This CDR3 contains 16 residues. Germline V gene sequence: CDR1 MNHEY, CDR2 SMNVEV (reference sequence).

This chain uses TRBV4-3 with TRBJ2-3; 8 nucleotides line up with TRBD2. Germline V gene sequence: CDR1 LGHNA, CDR2 YSLEER. The J segment lost 2 bases and the V segment lost 5 bases, leaving 9 bases of the junction unmatched. This CDR3 is built from 16 residues. The CDR3 reads CASSFRAGANTDTQYF. CDR3 coding DNA: TGCGCCAGCAGCTTTAGAGCGGGGGCCAACACAGATACGCAGTATTTT.

At least ten counts were recorded for this clonotype. The chain carries TRBV4-1 and TRBJ2-1, with D perhaps given as TRBD1 or TRBD2 (5 bases each). Germline CDR1 MGHRA, CDR2 YSYEKL. Trimming shortened V by 0 bases and J by 0 bases, and 15 bases separated the two germline ends. The CDR3 has 18 residues. The CDR3 sequence: CASSQDSRGPSSYNEQFF. The CDR3 DNA reads TGCGCCAGCAGCCAAGATTCCCGGGGACCTAGCTCCTACAATGAGCAGTTCTTC.

In its sample, this clonotype was seen many times. CDR3 sequence reads: CASSRDRGHSPLHF. The CDR3 DNA is TGTGCCAGCAGTCGCGACAGGGGGCATTCACCCCTCCACTTT. The chain joins TRBV27 to TRBJ1-6, with 10 bases lining up with TRBD1. V lost 5 bases, J lost 8 bases, and 3 bases stayed unmatched. The CDR3 spans 14 residues. Germline assignment: CDR1 MNHEY and CDR2 SMNVEV (reference sequence).

At least ten counts were recorded for this clonotype. The V and J genes are TRBV5-1 and TRBJ2-1; D not resolved. Germline CDR1 and CDR2: SGHRS and YFSETQ. This CDR3 has 15 amino acids. The germline V and J ends were trimmed by 4 bases and 0 bases, with 11 bases remaining between them. The DNA of the CDR3 is TGCGCCAGCAGCACCGGACCTCTCTCCTACAATGAGCAGTTCTTC. Translating it yields CASSTGPLSYNEQFF.

In this sample, this clonotype turned up a few times. The V gene is TRBV7-2, the J gene TRBJ2-3; either TRBD1 or TRBD2 may supply D (5 bases each). The CDR3 runs to 15 residues. Germline assignment: CDR1 SGHTA and CDR2 FQGNSA. V lost 2 bases, J lost 4 bases, and 13 bases lay in between. CDR3 bases: TGTGCCAGCAGCTTACGACAGTTCGGGGCAGATACGCAGTATTTT. As protein: CASSLRQFGADTQYF.

This clonotype was seen ten or more times. This chain links TRBV20-1 with TRBJ2-3; 8 nucleotides line up with TRBD1. V was pared by 3 bases and J by 0 bases, with 2 bases of the junction left unmatched. Per the germline V gene, CDR1 is DFQATT and CDR2 is SNEGSKA (reference sequence). This CDR3 is built from 14 residues. Here the CDR3 DNA reads TGCAGTGCTAGCGGACAGGGCAGCACAGATACGCAGTATTTT. Amino acid sequence: CSASGQGSTDTQYF.

This clonotype was detected a few times. The gene calls are TRBV24-1 and TRBJ2-1, with 8 bases fitting TRBD1. This CDR3 has 16 amino acids. V shed 6 bases, J shed 4 bases, and the junction held 10 bases outside the gene matches. CDR1 and CDR2 (germline): KGHDR, SFDVKD. This CDR3 reads CATSSTGTGKYNEQFF. The CDR3 region has the DNA TGTGCCACCAGTTCGACCGGGACAGGAAAATACAATGAGCAGTTCTTC.

Many counts were recorded for this clonotype. V usage is TRBV7-9 and J usage is TRBJ2-7, with D possibly matching TRBD2 (6 bases). Germline V gives CDR1 SEHNR, CDR2 FQNEAQ (reference sequence). The CDR3 is 15 residues long. The V and J ends lost 1 base and 0 bases respectively, with 10 bases between them. CDR3 amino acids: CASSLVLGSSYEQYF. In DNA, the CDR3 is TGTGCCAGCAGCTTAGTTCTCGGGAGCTCCTACGAGCAGTACTTC.

This clonotype appeared many times. This sequence joins TRBV7-2 and TRBJ2-7; D unclear. There are 14 residues in the CDR3. Germline values: CDR1 SGHTA, CDR2 FQGNSA. Trimming stripped 2 bases from V and 2 bases from J, with 10 bases between. CDR3 sequence reads: CASSLFLDAYEQYF. The CDR3 DNA is TGTGCCAGCAGCTTATTCCTAGATGCCTACGAGCAGTACTTC.

This clonotype showed up just a few times. The chain carries TRBV5-1 and TRBJ2-7; TRBD1 might be the D (5 bases). CDR3 length: 13 amino acids. Trimming removed 3 bases from V and 7 bases from J, with 14 bases in between. Germline V gene data show CDR1 as SGHRS and CDR2 as YFSETQ. The CDR3 is CASSSPPRQEQYF. The CDR3 DNA reads as TGCGCCAGCAGCTCGCCCCCTCGACAGGAGCAGTACTTC.

This clonotype was seen repeatedly, ten times or more. This chain uses TRBV20-1 with TRBJ2-1, with TRBD1 matching 7 bases. This CDR3 spans 12 amino acids. The germline V gene has CDR1 DFQATT and CDR2 SNEGSKA (reference sequence). V trimming: 6 bases; J trimming: 1 base; junction bases outside the gene matches: 0. The CDR3 reads CSATGSYNEQFF. The DNA of the CDR3 is TGCAGTGCGACAGGGTCCTACAATGAGCAGTTCTTC.

This clonotype was recorded at least ten times. The rearrangement uses TRBV7-2 and TRBJ2-7; TRBD2 matches 11 bases. CDR1 is SGHTA and CDR2 is FQGNSA in the germline V gene. The CDR3 length is 15 residues. Unmatched junction bases numbered 10, after V lost 8 bases and J lost 4 bases. The CDR3 bases are TGTGCCAGCGGCCATTTTCCTAGCGGGGGGTACGAGCAGTACTTC. Its translation is CASGHFPSGGYEQYF.

This clonotype has ten or more counts. The chain employs TRBV3-1 and TRBJ1-1; D possibly corresponds to TRBD1 (5 bases). V shed 2 bases and J shed 0 bases, with 7 bases lying between them. The germline gives CDR1 LGHDT, CDR2 YNNKEL (reference sequence). CDR3 length equals 14 residues. The CDR3 loop reads CASSQPGLNTEAFF. In DNA, the CDR3 is TGTGCCAGCAGCCAACCGGGGCTGAACACTGAAGCTTTCTTT.

This clonotype was detected ten times or more. V usage is TRBV28 and J usage is TRBJ2-1, with D uncertain. CDR3 length equals 14 residues. CDR1 MDHEN and CDR2 SYDVKM come from the germline V gene. The V end was cut by 7 bases, the J end by 4 bases, with 14 bases between. CDR3 coding DNA: TGTGCCAGCAATGACCCCTCGGGTTACAATGAGCAGTTCTTC. It is translated as CASNDPSGYNEQFF. Using reference TRBV28 and TRBJ2-1 for the parts outside the CDR3, the full variable domain is DVKVTQSSRYLVKRTGEKVFLECVQDMDHENMFWYRQDPGLGLRLIYFSYDVKMKEKGDIPEGYSVSREKKERFSLILESASTNQTSMYLCASNDPSGYNEQFFGPGTRLTVL.

With regard to this clonotype: A much larger clone lies a single base off, so this may be a read error. The chain recombines TRBV20-1 with TRBJ2-1; D is unclear. V dropped 5 bases and J dropped 9 bases, with 8 bases sitting between them. CDR1 and CDR2 (germline): DFQATT, SNEGSKA (reference sequence). The CDR3 totals 10 residues. The CDR3 nucleotides read TGCAGTGCTGTGGGCCTTGAGCAGTTCTTC. Its translation is CSAVGLEQFF.

For this clonotype: It may be a read error: a sequence one base away is much more abundant. The CDR3 does not close with the conserved phenylalanine or tryptophan, likely indicating a read error. The chain uses TRBV29-1 and TRBJ2-2; D is possibly TRBD2 (5 bases). This CDR3 spans 12 amino acids. Germline V gives CDR1 SQVTM, CDR2 ANQGSEA. Trimming cost V 4 bases and J 4 bases, with 7 bases left between them. In DNA, the CDR3 is TGCAGCGTTGTGGCGGGCACCGGGGAGCTGTTTTTG. Translation: CSVVAGTGELFL.

This clonotype was recorded at least ten times. The V gene is TRBV7-6, the J gene TRBJ2-6; no reliable D call. The V end was cut by 2 bases, the J end by 2 bases, with 10 bases between. CDR1 is SGHVS, CDR2 FNYEAQ, per germline. This CDR3 has 16 amino acids. In nucleotides, the CDR3 is TGTGCCAGCAGCTTACAGGTTCCGCCTGGGGCCAACGTCCTGACTTTC. Translated: CASSLQVPPGANVLTF.

This clonotype was picked up a small number of times. The genes are TRBV28 and TRBJ1-2; D is unresolved. V shed 3 bases and J shed 3 bases, with 8 bases lying between them. This CDR3 is built from 13 residues. The germline gives CDR1 MDHEN, CDR2 SYDVKM. The CDR3 spells CASSLVNDYGYTF. In DNA form, the CDR3 reads TGTGCCAGCAGTTTGGTTAATGACTATGGCTACACCTTC.